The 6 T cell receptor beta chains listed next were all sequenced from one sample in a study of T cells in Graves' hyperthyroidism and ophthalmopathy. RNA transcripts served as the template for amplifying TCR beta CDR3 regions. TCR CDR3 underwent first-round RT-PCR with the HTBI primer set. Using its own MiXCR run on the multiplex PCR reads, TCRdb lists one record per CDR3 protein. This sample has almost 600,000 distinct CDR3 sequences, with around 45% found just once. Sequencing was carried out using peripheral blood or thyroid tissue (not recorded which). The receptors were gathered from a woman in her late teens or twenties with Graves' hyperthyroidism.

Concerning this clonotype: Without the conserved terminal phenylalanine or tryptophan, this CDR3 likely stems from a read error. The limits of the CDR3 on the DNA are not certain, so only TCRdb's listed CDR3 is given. CDR3 in amino acids: CASRIIAG. The chain carries TRBV7-8 and TRBJ2-3; the D call TRBD2 from the table was never checked on the DNA. From its first to its last residue, the CDR3 has 8 amino acids. From germline, CDR1 is SGHVS and CDR2 FQNEAQ.

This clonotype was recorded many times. The chain's CDR3 is CASSLTPSGTGELFF. The CDR3 region has the DNA TGTGCCAGCAGCTTAACCCCTAGCGGCACCGGGGAGCTGTTTTTT. The chain couples TRBV7-3 to TRBJ2-2, with TRBD2 identical over 7 bases. Unmatched junction bases numbered 2, after V lost 0 bases and J lost 4 bases. CDR1 and CDR2 (germline): SGHTA, FQGTGA. The length of the CDR3 is 15 residues.

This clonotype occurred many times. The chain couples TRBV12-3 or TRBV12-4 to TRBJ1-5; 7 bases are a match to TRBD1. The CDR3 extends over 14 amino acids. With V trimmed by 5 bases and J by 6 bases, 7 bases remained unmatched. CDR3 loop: CASSQGPGGQPQHF. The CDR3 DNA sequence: TGTGCCAGCAGTCAGGGGCCAGGGGGTCAGCCCCAGCATTTT.

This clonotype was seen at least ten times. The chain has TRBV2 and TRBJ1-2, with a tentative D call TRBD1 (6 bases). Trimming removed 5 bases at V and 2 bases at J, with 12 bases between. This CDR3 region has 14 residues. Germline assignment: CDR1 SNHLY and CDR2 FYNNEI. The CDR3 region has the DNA TGTGCCAGCAGTCGGGGGGCGCTGAACTATGGCTACACCTTC. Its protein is CASSRGALNYGYTF. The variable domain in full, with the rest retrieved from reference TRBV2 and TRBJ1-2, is EPEVTQTPSHQVTQMGQEVILRCVPISNHLYFYWYRQILGQKVEFLVSFYNNEISEKSEIFDDQFSVERPDGSNFTLKIRSTKLEDSAMYFCASSRGALNYGYTFGSGTRLTVV.

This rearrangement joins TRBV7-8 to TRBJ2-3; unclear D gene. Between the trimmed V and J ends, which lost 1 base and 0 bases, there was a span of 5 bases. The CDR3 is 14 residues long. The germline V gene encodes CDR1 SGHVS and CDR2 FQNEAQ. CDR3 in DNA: TGTGCCAGCAGCTTAGAGCTGAGCACAGATACGCAGTATTTT. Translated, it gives CASSLELSTDTQYF. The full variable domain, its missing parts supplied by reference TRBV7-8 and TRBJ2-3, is GAGVSQSPRYKVAKRGQDVALRCDPISGHVSLFWYQQALGQGPEFLTYFQNEAQLDKSGLPSDRFFAERPEGSVSTLKIQRTQQEDSAVYLCASSLELSTDTQYFGPGTRLTVL.

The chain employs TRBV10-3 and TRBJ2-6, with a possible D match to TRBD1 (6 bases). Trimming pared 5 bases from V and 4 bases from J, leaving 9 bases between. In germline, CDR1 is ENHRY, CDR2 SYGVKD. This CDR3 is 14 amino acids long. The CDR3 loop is CAISPGTGANVLTF. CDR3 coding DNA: TGTGCCATCAGTCCCGGGACAGGGGCCAACGTCCTGACTTTC.